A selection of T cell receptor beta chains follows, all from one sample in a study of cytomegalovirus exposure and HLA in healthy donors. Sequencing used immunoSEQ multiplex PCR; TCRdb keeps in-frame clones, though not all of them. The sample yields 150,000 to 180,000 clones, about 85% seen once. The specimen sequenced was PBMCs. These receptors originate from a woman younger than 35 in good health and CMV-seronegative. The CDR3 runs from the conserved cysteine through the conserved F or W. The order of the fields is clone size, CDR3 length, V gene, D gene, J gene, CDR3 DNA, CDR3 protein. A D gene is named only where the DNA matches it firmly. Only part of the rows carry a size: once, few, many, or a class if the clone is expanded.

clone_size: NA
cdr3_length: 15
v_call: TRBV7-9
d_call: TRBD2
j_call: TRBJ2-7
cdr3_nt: TGTGCCAGCCTCGAGTTTACTAGCGGGAGTCACGAGCAGTACTTC
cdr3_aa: CASLEFTSGSHEQYF

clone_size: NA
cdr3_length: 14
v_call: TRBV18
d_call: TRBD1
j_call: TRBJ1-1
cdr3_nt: TGTGCCAGCTCACCATTGGGACAGTCAGGTGGAGCTTTCTTT
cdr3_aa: CASSPLGQSGGAFF

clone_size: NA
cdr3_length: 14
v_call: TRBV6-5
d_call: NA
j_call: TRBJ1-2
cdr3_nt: TGTGCCAGCAGTTACTCTTCAGGGGCGGTCGGCTACACCTTC
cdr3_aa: CASSYSSGAVGYTF

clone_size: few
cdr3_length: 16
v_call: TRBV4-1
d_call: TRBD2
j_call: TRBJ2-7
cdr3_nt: TGCGCCAGCAGCCAAGATAGGCTAGCGGGAACCTACGAGCAGTACTTC
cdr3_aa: CASSQDRLAGTYEQYF

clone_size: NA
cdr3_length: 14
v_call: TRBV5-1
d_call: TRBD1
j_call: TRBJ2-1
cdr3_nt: TGCGCCAGCAGCTTCGGGACAGGGGTCAATGAGCAGTTCTTC
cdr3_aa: CASSFGTGVNEQFF

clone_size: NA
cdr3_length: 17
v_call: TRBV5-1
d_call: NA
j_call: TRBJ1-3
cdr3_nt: TGCGCCAGCCTCAAAATTGGCCCGGCAGGCTCTGGAAACACCATATATTTT
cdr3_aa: CASLKIGPAGSGNTIYF

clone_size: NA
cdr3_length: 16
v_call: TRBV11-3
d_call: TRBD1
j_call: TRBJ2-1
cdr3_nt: TGTGCCAGCAGCTCCTCTATGGGACAGGGCACCCCTAACTTGTTCTTC
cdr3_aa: CASSSSMGQGTPNLFF

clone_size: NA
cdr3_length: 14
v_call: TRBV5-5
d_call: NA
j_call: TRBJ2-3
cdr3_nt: TGTGCCAGCAGCTTCGGGGAGGTCCTAGATACGCAGTATTTT
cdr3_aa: CASSFGEVLDTQYF

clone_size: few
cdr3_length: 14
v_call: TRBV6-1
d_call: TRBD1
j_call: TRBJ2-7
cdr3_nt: TGTGCCAGCAGTGGGACAGGGGAGGTCAACGAGCAGTACTTC
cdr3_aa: CASSGTGEVNEQYF

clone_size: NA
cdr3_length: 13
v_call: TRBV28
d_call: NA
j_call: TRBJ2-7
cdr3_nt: TGTGCCAGCGCTAGGACAGTCAAGTACGAGCAGTACTTC
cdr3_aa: CASARTVKYEQYF

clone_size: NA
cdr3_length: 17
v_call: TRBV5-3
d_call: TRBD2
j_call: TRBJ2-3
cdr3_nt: TGTGCCAGAAGCATGCAAGGGACTAGCGGGAGTGCAGATACGCAGTATTTT
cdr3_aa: CARSMQGTSGSADTQYF

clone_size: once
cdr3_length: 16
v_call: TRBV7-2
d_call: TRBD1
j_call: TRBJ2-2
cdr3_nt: TGTGCCAGCAGCTTAGGTCCAGGGGGTAACACCGGGGAGCTGTTTTTT
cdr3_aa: CASSLGPGGNTGELFF

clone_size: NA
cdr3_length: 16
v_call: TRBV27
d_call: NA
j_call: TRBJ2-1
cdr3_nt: TGTGCCAGCGGGAGGACCCTGGGGAGCTCCTACAATGAGCAGTTCTTC
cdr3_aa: CASGRTLGSSYNEQFF

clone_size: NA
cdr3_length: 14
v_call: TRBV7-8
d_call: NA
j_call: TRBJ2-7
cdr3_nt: TGTGCCAGCAGCCCTAAACTAGTAACCTACGAGCAGTACTTC
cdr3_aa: CASSPKLVTYEQYF

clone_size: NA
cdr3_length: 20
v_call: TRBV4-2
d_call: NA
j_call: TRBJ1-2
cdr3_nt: TGTGCCAGCAGCCAAGGGGCCATAGTGGATAGGACAGCGACTAACTATGGCTACACCTTC
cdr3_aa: CASSQGAIVDRTATNYGYTF

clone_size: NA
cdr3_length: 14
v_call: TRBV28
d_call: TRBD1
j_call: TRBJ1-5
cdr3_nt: TGTGCCAGCAGTTTATTTACAGGGGGACAGCCCCAGCATTTT
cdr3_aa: CASSLFTGGQPQHF

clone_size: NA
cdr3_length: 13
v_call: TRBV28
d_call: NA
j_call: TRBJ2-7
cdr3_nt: TGTGCCAGCAGAGGCCGAGGTCCCTACGAGCAGTACTTC
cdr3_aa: CASRGRGPYEQYF

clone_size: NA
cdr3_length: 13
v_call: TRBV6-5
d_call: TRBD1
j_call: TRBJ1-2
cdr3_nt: TGTGCCAGCAGCCCGGACAGGGACTATGGCTACACCTTC
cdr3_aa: CASSPDRDYGYTF

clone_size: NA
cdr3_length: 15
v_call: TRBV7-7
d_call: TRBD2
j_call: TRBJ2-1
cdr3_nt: TGTGCCAGCAGCTCCGGACTAGCGGGGGGCGGTGAGCAGTTCTTC
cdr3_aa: CASSSGLAGGGEQFF

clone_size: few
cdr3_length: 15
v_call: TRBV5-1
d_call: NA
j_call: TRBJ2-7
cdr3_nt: TGCGCCAGCAGCTTGGCCCGGGACAACTCCTACGAGCAGTACTTC
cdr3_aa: CASSLARDNSYEQYF

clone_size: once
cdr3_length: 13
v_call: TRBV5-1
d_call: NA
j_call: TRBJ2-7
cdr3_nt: TGCGCCAGCAGCTTGGAGTATAGGGGGGAGCAGTACTTC
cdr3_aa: CASSLEYRGEQYF

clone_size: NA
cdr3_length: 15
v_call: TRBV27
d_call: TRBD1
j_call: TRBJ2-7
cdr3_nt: TGTGCCAGCAGTCTTGAACCAGGGGGAGCCTACGAGCAGTACTTC
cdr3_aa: CASSLEPGGAYEQYF

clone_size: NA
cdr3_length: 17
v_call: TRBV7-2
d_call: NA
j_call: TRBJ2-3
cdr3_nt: TGTGCCAGCAGCTTAGTTAGGACAGCGTTTAGCACAGATACGCAGTATTTT
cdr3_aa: CASSLVRTAFSTDTQYF

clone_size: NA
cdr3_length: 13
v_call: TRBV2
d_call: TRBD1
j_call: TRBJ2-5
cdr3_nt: TGTGCCAGCAGGGGACAGGCTAGTTGGACCCAGTACTTC
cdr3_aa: CASRGQASWTQYF

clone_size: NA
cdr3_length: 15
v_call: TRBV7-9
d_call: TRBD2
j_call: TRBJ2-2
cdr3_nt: TGTGCCAGCAGCCCCCCGGGGGGGACCACCGGGGAGCTGTTTTTT
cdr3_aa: CASSPPGGTTGELFF

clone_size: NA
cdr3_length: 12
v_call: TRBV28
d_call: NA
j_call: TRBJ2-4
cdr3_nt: TGTGCCAGCAGTTCTACGTGGAGCATTCAGTACTTC
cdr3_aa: CASSSTWSIQYF

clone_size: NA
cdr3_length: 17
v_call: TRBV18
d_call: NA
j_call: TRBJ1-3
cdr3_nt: TGTGCCAGCTCACCCTCTCTTCACAAGAGGGCTGGAAACACCATATATTTT
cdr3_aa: CASSPSLHKRAGNTIYF

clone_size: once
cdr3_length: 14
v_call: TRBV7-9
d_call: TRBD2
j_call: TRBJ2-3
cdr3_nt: TGTGCCAGCACCGTAGCGGGAGGGGTGGATACGCAGTATTTT
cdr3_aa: CASTVAGGVDTQYF

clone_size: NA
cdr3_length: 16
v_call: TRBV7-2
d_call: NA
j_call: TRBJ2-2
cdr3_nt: TGTGCCAGCAGCTTAGCGGGGGGGGGCAACACCGGGGAGCTGTTTTTT
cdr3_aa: CASSLAGGGNTGELFF

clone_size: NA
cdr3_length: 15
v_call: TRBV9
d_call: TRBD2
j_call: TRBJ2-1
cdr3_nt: TGTGCCAGCAGCCCCTGGACTAGCGGGAGGGATGAGCAGTTCTTC
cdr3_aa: CASSPWTSGRDEQFF

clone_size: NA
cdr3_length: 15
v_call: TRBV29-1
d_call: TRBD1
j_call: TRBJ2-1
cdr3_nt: TGCAGCGCCCATTCCGTATCGACAGGGACCGGTGAGCAGTTCTTC
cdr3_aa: CSAHSVSTGTGEQFF

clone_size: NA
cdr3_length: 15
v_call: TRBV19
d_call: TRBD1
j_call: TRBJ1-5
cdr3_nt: TGTGCCAGTAGTACCGAGGGACAGGGCAATCAGCCCCAGCATTTT
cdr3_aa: CASSTEGQGNQPQHF

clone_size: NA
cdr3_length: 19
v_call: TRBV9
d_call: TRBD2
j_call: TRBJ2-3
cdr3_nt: TGTGCCAGCAGCGCTGGACCGGGACTAGCGGGGGGCAGCACAGATACGCAGTATTTT
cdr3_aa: CASSAGPGLAGGSTDTQYF

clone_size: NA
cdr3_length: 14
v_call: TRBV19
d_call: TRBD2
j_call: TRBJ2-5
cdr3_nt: TGTGCCAGTGGCACTAGCGGGGGCCAAGAGACCCAGTACTTC
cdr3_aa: CASGTSGGQETQYF